One sample yielded the 32 T cell receptor beta chains listed below, sequenced in a study of cytomegalovirus exposure and HLA in healthy donors. The PCR made use of 60 Vbeta and 13 Jbeta primers. TCRdb's copy holds only in-frame clones and misses some; the assay was immunoSEQ multiplex PCR. Its table records more than 60,000 clones. Material: PBMCs. The source of these receptors is a boy aged 10-17 years in good health and CMV-seronegative.

The J gene is TRBJ2-7, the V gene TRBV4-3; 7 nucleotides match TRBD1. Losses at the gene ends were 2 bases for V and 13 bases for J; bases not matched to a gene: 11. The CDR3 length is 13 residues. Germline CDR1 is LGHNA and CDR2 is YSLEER. CDR3 sequence reads: CASSQSRDSGIYF. In DNA, the CDR3 is TGCGCCAGCAGCCAATCTCGGGACAGTGGCATCTACTTC.

The chain employs TRBV11-2 and TRBJ2-5; 12 bases line up with TRBD1. J gave up 2 bases and V 5 bases, and 15 bases lay outside the gene matches. CDR1 SGHAT and CDR2 FQNNGV come from the germline V gene. The CDR3 is made up of 19 amino acids. In DNA form, the CDR3 reads TGTGCCAGCAGCCAGGGACAGGGGGCCTCCAGGTCAAGTCAAGAGACCCAGTACTTC. This sequence encodes CASSQGQGASRSSQETQYF.

The V call is TRBV7-2, the J call TRBJ1-4; D remains unclear. Germline CDR1 and CDR2: SGHTA and FQGNSA. CDR3 length: 15 residues. V was pared by 3 bases and J by 3 bases, with 11 bases between. For the CDR3, the DNA is TGTGCCAGCAGCTTGGCCCGGGGTGCTAATGAAAAACTGTTTTTT. Residues: CASSLARGANEKLFF.

This chain links TRBV9 with TRBJ2-1, with TRBD1 matching 7 bases. Germline CDR1 SGDLS, CDR2 YYNGEE. The CDR3 runs 16 residues. The V gene end was trimmed by 3 bases and the J gene end by 6 bases; junction bases not matched to a gene: 12. In DNA form, the CDR3 reads TGTGCCAGCAGCGGGACAGGAATTCCTTCAATCAATGAGCAGTTCTTC. This codes for CASSGTGIPSINEQFF. The complete variable domain, with remaining parts taken from reference TRBV9 and TRBJ2-1, reads DSGVTQTPKHLITATGQRVTLRCSPRSGDLSVYWYQQSLDQGLQFLIQYYNGEERAKGNILERFSAQQFPDLHSELNLSSLELGDSALYFCASSGTGIPSINEQFFGPGTRLTVL.

V usage is TRBV14 and J usage is TRBJ1-1; D possibly corresponds to TRBD1 (5 bases). Trimming cost V 4 bases and J 0 bases, with 12 bases left between them. This CDR3 contains 15 residues. Germline CDR1 and CDR2: SGHDN and FVKESK. The chain's CDR3 is CASSLGQGVNTEAFF. The CDR3 nucleotides read TGTGCCAGCAGCCTTGGTCAGGGTGTGAACACTGAAGCTTTCTTT.

The chain carries TRBV2 and TRBJ2-3; 8 bases align to TRBD1. The CDR3 is made up of 15 amino acids. V was pared by 8 bases and J by 4 bases, with 11 bases of the junction left unmatched. Germline V lookup: CDR1 SNHLY, CDR2 FYNNEI. CDR3 DNA sequence: TGTGCCAGCCCTGCGCAGGACAGGGTTCCAGATACGCAGTATTTT. Translated: CASPAQDRVPDTQYF.

The chain combines TRBV19 with TRBJ1-5; D gene uncertain. CDR3 length: 13 amino acids. Germline V lookup: CDR1 LNHDA, CDR2 SQIVND (reference sequence). Trimming took off 3 bases at V and 4 bases at J, with 7 bases between the two ends. CDR3 loop: CASSIYLNQPQHF. The CDR3, as DNA: TGTGCCAGTAGTATCTACCTTAATCAGCCCCAGCATTTT.

The chain employs TRBV6-6 and TRBJ1-4, with D perhaps TRBD1 (5 bases). Germline V CDR1 and CDR2: MNHNY, SVGAGI (reference sequence). The CDR3 has 13 amino acids. V shed 6 bases and J shed 7 bases, with 12 bases lying between them. In nucleotides, the CDR3 is TGTGCCAGCAGCAATCAGGGAATTGAAAAACTGTTTTTT. Amino acid sequence: CASSNQGIEKLFF.

The chain recombines TRBV4-3 with TRBJ2-6; possible D gene TRBD1, 5 bases. The length of the CDR3 is 17 residues. Germline V lookup: CDR1 LGHNA, CDR2 YSLEER. The V end lost 1 base, the J end lost 2 bases, and 12 bases lay between the germline ends. The CDR3 sequence: CASSQGPGSTGANVLTF. In nucleotides, the CDR3 is TGCGCCAGCAGCCAAGGCCCAGGGTCTACTGGGGCCAACGTCCTGACTTTC.

The chain uses TRBV9 and TRBJ2-5; D not certain. Trimming left V 2 bases short and J 5 bases short, with 13 bases between. CDR3 size: 14 residues. Germline V gene sequence: CDR1 SGDLS, CDR2 YYNGEE. The CDR3, as DNA: TGTGCCAGCAGCGTTCAACAGCTGTCGGAGACCCAGTACTTC. Protein sequence: CASSVQQLSETQYF.

V is TRBV7-9 and J is TRBJ2-7; 7 bases line up with TRBD1. Germline CDR1 is SEHNR and CDR2 is FQNEAQ (reference sequence). This CDR3 contains 14 residues. The trim removed 1 base at V and 5 bases at J, leaving 5 bases unmatched. CDR3 DNA sequence: TGTGCCAGCAGCTTAGGAGAGGGGGCCAACGAGCAGTACTTC. It yields the protein CASSLGEGANEQYF. The full variable domain, its missing parts supplied by reference TRBV7-9 and TRBJ2-7, is DTGVSQNPRHKITKRGQNVTFRCDPISEHNRLYWYRQTLGQGPEFLTYFQNEAQLEKSRLLSDRFSAERPKGSFSTLEIQRTEQGDSAMYLCASSLGEGANEQYFGPGTRLTVT.

The gene calls are TRBV28 and TRBJ1-1, with D perhaps matching TRBD1 (6 bases). Per the germline V gene, CDR1 is MDHEN and CDR2 is SYDVKM. CDR3 length: 17 residues. V shed 3 bases and J shed 6 bases, with 23 bases lying between them. The CDR3 spells CASSFVTGTLQGAEAFF. Here the CDR3 DNA reads TGTGCCAGCAGTTTTGTCACAGGGACCCTCCAGGGCGCTGAAGCTTTCTTT.

The chain employs TRBV18 and TRBJ2-1, with TRBD1 identical over 7 bases. J lost 5 bases, V lost 6 bases, and 16 bases had no gene match. The CDR3 contains 17 residues. Germline CDR1 reads KGHSH; CDR2 reads LQKENI. Here the CDR3 DNA reads TGTGCCAGCTCCCTCCAGAAACAAGACAGGGTTGACAATGAGCAGTTCTTC. Translated, it gives CASSLQKQDRVDNEQFF.

The chain joins TRBV11-3 to TRBJ2-5, with TRBD2 as a possible D gene (5 bases). The ends were cut back, 4 bases at V and 1 base at J, with 10 bases in the middle. Per the germline V gene, CDR1 is SGHNT and CDR2 is YENEEA. This CDR3 comprises 14 residues. CDR3 loop: CASSSSDFQETQYF. The CDR3 nucleotides are TGTGCCAGCAGCTCATCGGACTTCCAAGAGACCCAGTACTTC.

The chain couples TRBV11-2 to TRBJ1-6, with D unclear. The germline V gene has CDR1 SGHAT and CDR2 FQNNGV. The V gene lost 2 bases and the J gene lost 11 bases, with 7 bases spanning the gap. The CDR3 spans 12 residues. CDR3 DNA sequence: TGTGCCAGCAGCTTATCGGGTCCACCCCTCCACTTT. It translates to CASSLSGPPLHF.

The chain couples TRBV19 to TRBJ1-1; weak D call: TRBD1 (6 bases). Trimming cost V 8 bases and J 6 bases, with 13 bases left between them. CDR3 length: 12 amino acids. Germline loops: CDR1 LNHDA, CDR2 SQIVND (reference sequence). The CDR3: CASGTRASEAFF. The CDR3 bases are TGTGCCAGTGGGACAAGGGCTTCTGAAGCTTTCTTT.

J is TRBJ2-5 and V is TRBV29-1; 7 positions match TRBD1. V was clipped by 7 bases and J by 2 bases; unmatched bases: 4. CDR1 SQVTM and CDR2 ANQGSEA come from the germline V gene. This CDR3 has 12 residues. CDR3 region: CSARTGQETQYF. CDR3 nucleotides: TGCAGCGCCCGGACAGGTCAAGAGACCCAGTACTTC.

The CDR3 nucleotides read TGTGCCAGCAGCCTAAGTAAGAACACTGAAGCTTTCTTT. It translates to CASSLSKNTEAFF. The rearrangement links TRBV13 to TRBJ1-1; D gene ambiguous. The V gene lost 5 bases and the J gene lost 1 base, with 8 bases spanning the gap. CDR1 and CDR2 from the germline V gene are PRHDT and FYEKMQ (reference sequence). There are 13 residues in the CDR3.

The V gene is TRBV29-1, the J gene TRBJ1-2; tentative D call: TRBD1 (5 bases). The CDR3 runs to 13 residues. The germline CDR1 and CDR2 sequences are SQVTM and ANQGSEA. Between the trimmed V and J ends, which lost 2 bases and 2 bases, there was a span of 9 bases. CDR3 residues: CSVEQGINYGYTF. For the CDR3, the DNA is TGCAGCGTTGAACAGGGAATCAACTATGGCTACACCTTC.

J is TRBJ2-5 and V is TRBV19; a weak D match, TRBD2 (7 bases). V was shortened by 4 bases and J by 5 bases, with 14 bases between the two germline ends. Germline CDR1 LNHDA, CDR2 SQIVND (reference sequence). CDR3 length: 14 amino acids. The CDR3 nucleotides read TGTGCCAGTAGTACGGTAGGGGGGGCTGAGACCCAGTACTTC. It is translated as CASSTVGGAETQYF.

The rearrangement uses TRBV7-3 and TRBJ2-1, with D maybe TRBD2 (6 bases). The CDR3 sequence is 15 residues long. V was pared by 2 bases and J by 4 bases, with 12 bases between. Germline V gene sequence: CDR1 SGHTA, CDR2 FQGTGA. This CDR3 is CASSLGGSTYNEQFF. The CDR3, as DNA: TGTGCCAGCAGCTTAGGGGGGAGTACTTACAATGAGCAGTTCTTC.

This chain links TRBV19 with TRBJ1-2, with D tentatively TRBD1 (5 bases). This CDR3 is built from 14 residues. V was pared by 2 bases and J by 4 bases, with 11 bases between. The germline CDR1 and CDR2 sequences are LNHDA and SQIVND (reference sequence). The CDR3 loop is CASSIMGDSYGYTF. The CDR3 DNA sequence: TGTGCCAGTAGTATAATGGGTGACAGCTATGGCTACACCTTC.

V gene TRBV29-1 combines with J gene TRBJ1-1, with 10 bases fitting TRBD1. CDR1 is SQVTM, CDR2 ANQGSEA, per germline. The CDR3 extends over 15 amino acids. V trimming: 6 bases; J trimming: 1 base; junction bases outside the gene matches: 8. Here the CDR3 DNA reads TGCAGCGTCCGGGACAGGGGAGGGAAGAACACTGAAGCTTTCTTT. Its protein product is CSVRDRGGKNTEAFF.

The chain couples TRBV28 to TRBJ1-1; D gene uncertain. The ends were cut back, 3 bases at V and 3 bases at J, with 11 bases in the middle. The CDR3 is 14 residues long. CDR1 is MDHEN and CDR2 is SYDVKM in the germline V gene. CDR3 DNA: TGTGCCAGCAGTTTTGCCCGGGAGGACACTGAAGCTTTCTTT. Its translation: CASSFAREDTEAFF.

The chain couples TRBV29-1 to TRBJ1-2; 7 nucleotides match TRBD1. V shed 3 bases and J 4 bases; nucleotides not matched to a gene: 11. From germline, CDR1 is SQVTM and CDR2 ANQGSEA. This CDR3 region has 15 residues. As DNA, the CDR3 is TGCAGCGTTGATGCGGGCAGGGGGATGATCTATGGCTACACCTTC. This translates into CSVDAGRGMIYGYTF.

This chain connects TRBV19 to TRBJ2-2, with a tentative D call TRBD1 (6 bases). The V gene lost 6 bases and the J gene lost 2 bases, with 13 bases spanning the gap. Germline values: CDR1 LNHDA, CDR2 SQIVND (reference sequence). CDR3 length: 15 amino acids. As DNA, the CDR3 is TGTGCCAGTAGGTCCGGGACACAAAACACCGGGGAGCTGTTTTTT. This sequence encodes CASRSGTQNTGELFF.

J is TRBJ1-2 and V is TRBV10-3; D possibly corresponds to TRBD1 (6 bases). This CDR3 has 14 residues. Germline V lookup: CDR1 ENHRY, CDR2 SYGVKD. Trimming left V 10 bases short and J 0 bases short, with 15 bases between. The CDR3 DNA reads as TGTGCCACTCTGACAGGCCTAGCTAACTATGGCTACACCTTC. Translating gives CATLTGLANYGYTF.

The CDR3 spells CASSLGLAGGQETQYF. The CDR3 region has the DNA TGTGCCAGTAGTTTAGGACTAGCGGGGGGCCAAGAGACCCAGTACTTC. V and J are TRBV19 and TRBJ2-5; 14 nucleotides line up with TRBD2. The CDR3 has 16 amino acids. The V segment lost 5 bases and the J segment 1 base; nucleotides outside the gene matches: 3. Germline assignment: CDR1 LNHDA and CDR2 SQIVND (reference sequence).

The rearrangement links TRBV7-9 to TRBJ1-1, with D maybe TRBD1 (5 bases). The V gene lost 0 bases and the J gene lost 8 bases, with 7 bases spanning the gap. Germline V lookup: CDR1 SEHNR, CDR2 FQNEAQ (reference sequence). This CDR3 contains 12 residues. The CDR3: CASSLARGEAFF. CDR3 DNA: TGTGCCAGCAGCTTAGCACGGGGGGAAGCTTTCTTT.

The chain couples TRBV30 to TRBJ1-2; 10 nucleotides line up with TRBD1. The CDR3 is made up of 14 amino acids. CDR1 GTSNPN and CDR2 SVGIG come from the germline V gene (reference sequence). Trimming took 5 bases from V and 4 from J; bases not matched to a gene: 7. The CDR3 loop is CAWFQTGGSYGYTF. The DNA of the CDR3 is TGTGCCTGGTTCCAGACAGGGGGCAGCTATGGCTACACCTTC.

The chain carries TRBV29-1 and TRBJ2-1; D unresolved. This CDR3 is 12 amino acids long. Germline CDR1 is SQVTM and CDR2 is ANQGSEA. The ends were cut back, 1 base at V and 2 bases at J, with 3 bases in the middle. The CDR3, as DNA: TGCAGCGTTGAAGCCACCTACAATGAGCAGTTCTTC. It translates to CSVEATYNEQFF.

J is TRBJ2-7 and V is TRBV6-5, with 7 positions matching TRBD1. The germline CDR1 and CDR2 sequences are MNHEY and SVGAGI. The J segment lost 3 bases and the V segment lost 11 bases, leaving 10 bases of the junction unmatched. This CDR3 is 13 amino acids long. CDR3 sequence (DNA): TGTGCCTCCCAGAGGGGGCAAAACTACGAGCAGTACTTC. Protein product: CASQRGQNYEQYF.